A selection of T cell receptor beta chains follows, all from one sample in a study of T cells in Graves' hyperthyroidism and ophthalmopathy. One entry per CDR3 protein, called by TCRdb with MiXCR from the multiplex PCR reads. This repertoire shows some 360,000 distinct CDR3 sequences, 11% to 15% found once; its top ten account for more than 9.5%. Sequences were obtained from blood. These receptors were taken from an older woman with Graves' hyperthyroidism. CDR3s leave out the opening cysteine and the closing phenylalanine or tryptophan. Fields, in order: V gene, CDR3 protein.

TRBV19,ASTKGSSYNSPLH
TRBV5-1,ASSFGTTSYNEQF
TRBV19,ASSMGTRGKTEAF
TRBV28,ASSLDPREAF
TRBV7-2,ASSPRTSGRMETQY
TRBV28,ASRPTSGRGTYEQY
TRBV7-8,ASSLAIRLAGSGTYNEQF
TRBV12-3/TRBV12-4,ASSSWAGSPYNEQF
TRBV5-4,ASRPGQGNTEAF
TRBV7-3,ASSPVGGVPPAGELF
TRBV2,ASSEYGGASTDTQY
TRBV29-1,SVAGLKYNEQF
TRBV9,VSSVDGGSETQY
TRBV2,ASSERLAARYNEQF
TRBV9,ASSSRVEGNEQY
TRBV30,AYDYSTEAF
TRBV20-1,SARSPGPIAGEQF
TRBV5-4,ASSNPSGSDEQY
TRBV7-9,ASSYGLAGEQY
TRBV12-3/TRBV12-4,ASSLGASSYEQY
TRBV2,ASRMGRENTEAF
TRBV30,AWGGSGNYEQY
TRBV6-4,ASSDSWGETQY
TRBV10-3,AITRGGGWDYGYT
TRBV11-2,ASSLGGRYEQY
TRBV27,ASSLWGISPLH
TRBV9,ASSPSQDTQY